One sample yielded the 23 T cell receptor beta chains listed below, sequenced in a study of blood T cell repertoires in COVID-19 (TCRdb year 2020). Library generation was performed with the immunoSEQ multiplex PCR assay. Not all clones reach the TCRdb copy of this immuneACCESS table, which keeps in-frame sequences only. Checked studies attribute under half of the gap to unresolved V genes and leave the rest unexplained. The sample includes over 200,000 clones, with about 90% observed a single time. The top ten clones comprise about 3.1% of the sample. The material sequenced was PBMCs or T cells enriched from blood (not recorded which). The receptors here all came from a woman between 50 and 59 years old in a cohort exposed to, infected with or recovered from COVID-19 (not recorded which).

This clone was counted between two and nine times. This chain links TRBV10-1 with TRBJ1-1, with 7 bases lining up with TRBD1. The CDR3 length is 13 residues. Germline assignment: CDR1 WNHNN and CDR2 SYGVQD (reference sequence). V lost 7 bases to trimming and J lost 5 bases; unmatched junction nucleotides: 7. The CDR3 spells CASKQGLLTEAFF. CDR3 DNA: TGCGCCAGCAAACAGGGGCTTCTAACTGAAGCTTTCTTT.

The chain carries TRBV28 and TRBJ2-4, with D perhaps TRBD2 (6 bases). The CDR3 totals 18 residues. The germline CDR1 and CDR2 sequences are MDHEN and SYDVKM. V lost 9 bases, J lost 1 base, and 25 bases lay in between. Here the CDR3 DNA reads TGTGCCAGTCGAGTTGCCGGGAGAAACCTAGGGGCCAAAAACATTCAGTACTTC. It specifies CASRVAGRNLGAKNIQYF.

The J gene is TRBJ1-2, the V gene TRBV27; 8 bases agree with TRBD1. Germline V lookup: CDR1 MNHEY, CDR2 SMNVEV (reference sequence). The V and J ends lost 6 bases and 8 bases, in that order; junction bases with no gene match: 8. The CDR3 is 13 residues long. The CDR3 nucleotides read TGTGCCAGCAGCCTTCAGGGGGCGAGAGGCTACACCTTC. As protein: CASSLQGARGYTF.

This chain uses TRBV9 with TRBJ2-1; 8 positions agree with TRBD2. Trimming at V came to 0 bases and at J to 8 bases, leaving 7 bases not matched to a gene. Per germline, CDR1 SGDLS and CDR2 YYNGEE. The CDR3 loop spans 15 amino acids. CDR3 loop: CASSVGSGGIDEQFF. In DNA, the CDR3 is TGTGCCAGCAGCGTAGGGAGCGGGGGCATTGATGAGCAGTTCTTC.

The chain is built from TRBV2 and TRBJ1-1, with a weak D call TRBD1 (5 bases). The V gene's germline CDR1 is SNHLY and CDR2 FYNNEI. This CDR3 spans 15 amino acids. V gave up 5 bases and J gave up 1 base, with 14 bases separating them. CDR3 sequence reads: CASSPPGLGNTEAFF. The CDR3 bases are TGTGCCAGCAGTCCCCCGGGACTTGGGAACACTGAAGCTTTCTTT.

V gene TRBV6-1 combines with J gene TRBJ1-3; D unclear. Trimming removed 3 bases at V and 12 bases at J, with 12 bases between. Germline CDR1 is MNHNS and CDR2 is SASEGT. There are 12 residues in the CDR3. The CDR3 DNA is TGTGCCAGCAGTGAGAACAGATTGGTCATATATTTT. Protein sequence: CASSENRLVIYF.

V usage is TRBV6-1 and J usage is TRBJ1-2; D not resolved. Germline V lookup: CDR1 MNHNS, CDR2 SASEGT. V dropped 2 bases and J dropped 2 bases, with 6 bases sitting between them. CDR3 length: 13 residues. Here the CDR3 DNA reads TGTGCCAGCAGTGAAACGAGAAACTATGGCTACACCTTC. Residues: CASSETRNYGYTF.

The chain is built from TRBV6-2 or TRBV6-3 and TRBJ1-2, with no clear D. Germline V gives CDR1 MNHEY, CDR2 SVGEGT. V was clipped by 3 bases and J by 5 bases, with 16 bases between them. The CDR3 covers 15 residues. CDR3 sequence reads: CASSYAPSLKYGYTF. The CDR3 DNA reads TGTGCCAGCAGTTATGCGCCAAGTCTCAAGTATGGCTACACCTTC.

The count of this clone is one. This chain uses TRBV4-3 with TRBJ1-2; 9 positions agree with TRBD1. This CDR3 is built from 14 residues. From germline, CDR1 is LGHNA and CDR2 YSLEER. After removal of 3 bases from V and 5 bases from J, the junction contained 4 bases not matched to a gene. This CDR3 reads CASSHTGTGYGYTF. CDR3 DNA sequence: TGCGCCAGCAGCCACACCGGGACAGGGTATGGCTACACCTTC.

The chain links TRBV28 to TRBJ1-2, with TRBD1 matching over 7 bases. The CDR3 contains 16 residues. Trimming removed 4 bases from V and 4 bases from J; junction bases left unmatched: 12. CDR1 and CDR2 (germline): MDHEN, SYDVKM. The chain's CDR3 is CASSYGTGALGYGYTF. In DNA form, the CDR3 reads TGTGCCAGCAGTTACGGCACAGGGGCGTTGGGCTATGGCTACACCTTC.

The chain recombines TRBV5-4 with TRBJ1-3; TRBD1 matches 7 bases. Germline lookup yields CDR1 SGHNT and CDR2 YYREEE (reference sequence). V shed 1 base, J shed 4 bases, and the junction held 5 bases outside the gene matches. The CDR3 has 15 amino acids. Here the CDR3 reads CASSLKTGSGNTIYF. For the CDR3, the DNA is TGTGCCAGCAGCTTGAAGACAGGGTCGGGAAACACCATATATTTT.

The CDR3 region has the DNA TGTGCAAGTCGCTTAGCGCGAGGAAGGGGGAACTCTACCGGGGAGCTGTTTTTT. As protein: CASRLARGRGNSTGELFF. The V and J genes are TRBV12-2 and TRBJ2-2; the table's D call, TRBD1, was not checked against the DNA. TRBV12-2 is deemed a pseudogene. The CDR3 spans 18 residues.

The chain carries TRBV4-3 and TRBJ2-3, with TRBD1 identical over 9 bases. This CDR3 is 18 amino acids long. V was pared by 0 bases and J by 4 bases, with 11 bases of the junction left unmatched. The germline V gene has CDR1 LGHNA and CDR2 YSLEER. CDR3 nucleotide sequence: TGCGCCAGCAGCCAAGAGTGGGGCCCGACAGGGGGATCAGATACGCAGTATTTT. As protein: CASSQEWGPTGGSDTQYF.

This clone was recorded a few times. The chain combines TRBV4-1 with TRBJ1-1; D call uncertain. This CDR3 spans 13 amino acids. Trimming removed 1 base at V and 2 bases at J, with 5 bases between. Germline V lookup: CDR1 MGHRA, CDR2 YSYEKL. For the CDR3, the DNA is TGCGCCAGCAGCCAAGGTTATAACACTGAAGCTTTCTTT. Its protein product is CASSQGYNTEAFF.

CDR3 nucleotide sequence: TGTGCCAGCAGGAGGCTAGCGGGGTACGAGCAGTACTTC. Protein: CASRRLAGYEQYF. The chain carries TRBV27 and TRBJ2-7; the match to TRBD2 covers 9 bases. V lost 6 bases to trimming and J lost 4 bases; unmatched junction nucleotides: 4. Germline V gene sequence: CDR1 MNHEY, CDR2 SMNVEV (reference sequence). CDR3 length equals 13 residues.

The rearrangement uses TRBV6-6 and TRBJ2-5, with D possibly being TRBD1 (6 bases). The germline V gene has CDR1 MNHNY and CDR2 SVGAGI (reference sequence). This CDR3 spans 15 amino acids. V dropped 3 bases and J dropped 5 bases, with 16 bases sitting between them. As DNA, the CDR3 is TGTGCCAGCAGTTATGACGAACAGGGTAGGGAGACCCAGTACTTC. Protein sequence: CASSYDEQGRETQYF.

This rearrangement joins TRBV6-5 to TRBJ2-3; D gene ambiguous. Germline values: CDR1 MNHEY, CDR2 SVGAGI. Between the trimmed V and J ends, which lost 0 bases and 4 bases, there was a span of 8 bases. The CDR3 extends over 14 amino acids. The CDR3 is CASSYSPRSDTQYF. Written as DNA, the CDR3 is TGTGCCAGCAGTTACTCACCTAGGTCAGATACGCAGTATTTT.

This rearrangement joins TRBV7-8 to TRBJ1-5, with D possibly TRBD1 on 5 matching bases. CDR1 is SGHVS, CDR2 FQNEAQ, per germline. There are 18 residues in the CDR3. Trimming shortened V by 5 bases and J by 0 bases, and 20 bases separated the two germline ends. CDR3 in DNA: TGTGCCAGCAGCCCGGGGACTGGACCCGCTTATAGCAATCAGCCCCAGCATTTT. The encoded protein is CASSPGTGPAYSNQPQHF.

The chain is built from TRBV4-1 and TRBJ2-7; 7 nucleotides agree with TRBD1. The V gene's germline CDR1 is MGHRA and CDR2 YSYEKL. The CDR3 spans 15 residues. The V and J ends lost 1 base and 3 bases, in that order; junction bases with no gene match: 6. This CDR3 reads CASSQGGQPRYEQYF. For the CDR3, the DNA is TGCGCCAGCAGCCAAGGGGGACAGCCCCGCTACGAGCAGTACTTC.

CDR3 coding DNA: TGTGCCACCGTGAGGTACAATGAGCAGTTCTTC. Protein sequence: CATVRYNEQFF. V and J are TRBV19 and TRBJ2-1; D gene unclear. This CDR3 has 11 amino acids. Germline V gene data show CDR1 as LNHDA and CDR2 as SQIVND (reference sequence). Trimming took 10 bases from V and 4 from J, leaving 8 bases between them. Looking up the rest from reference TRBV19 and TRBJ2-1 gives the full variable domain: DGGITQSPKYLFRKEGQNVTLSCEQNLNHDAMYWYRQDPGQGLRLIYYSQIVNDFQKGDIAEGYSVSREKKESFPLTVTSAQKNPTAFYLCATVRYNEQFFGPGTRLTVL.

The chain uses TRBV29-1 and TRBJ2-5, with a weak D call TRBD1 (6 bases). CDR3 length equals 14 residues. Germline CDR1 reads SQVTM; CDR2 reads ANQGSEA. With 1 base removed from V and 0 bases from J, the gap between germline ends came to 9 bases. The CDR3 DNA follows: TGCAGCGTTGAAGGATGGGACAACCAAGAGACCCAGTACTTC. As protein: CSVEGWDNQETQYF.

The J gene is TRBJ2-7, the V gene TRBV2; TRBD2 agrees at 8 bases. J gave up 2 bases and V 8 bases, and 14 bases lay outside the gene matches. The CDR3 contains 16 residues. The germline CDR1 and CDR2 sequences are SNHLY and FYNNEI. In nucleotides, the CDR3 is TGTGCCAGCGCCGCCCCCCCGGGGGGGCTCCCCTACGAGCAGTACTTC. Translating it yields CASAAPPGGLPYEQYF.

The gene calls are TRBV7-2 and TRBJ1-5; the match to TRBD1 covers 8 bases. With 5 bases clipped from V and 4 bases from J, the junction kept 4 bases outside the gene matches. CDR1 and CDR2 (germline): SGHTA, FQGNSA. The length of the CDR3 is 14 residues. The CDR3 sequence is CASSGRTGNQPQHF. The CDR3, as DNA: TGTGCCAGCAGCGGGCGGACAGGGAATCAGCCCCAGCATTTT.